This record covers a single T cell receptor beta chain. Its specificity is unknown. Germline values: CDR1 MNHNS, CDR2 SASEGT. V shed 3 bases and J shed 18 bases, with 18 bases lying between them. The CDR3 extends over 13 amino acids. This sample stems from a study of cytomegalovirus exposure and HLA in healthy donors. Study results and caveats: Analyzed later, most CMV-associated TCR beta chains appeared HLA-restricted. Earlier results showed most TCR beta V segments being productive about 87% or about 30% of the time. Apart from CMV serostatus, no immune exposure information was available.

The PCR contained 60 Vbeta and 13 Jbeta primers. In the original processing: An analysis that came later counted some 85 million unique TCR beta chains, approximately 12 million shared. The method was immunoSEQ multiplex PCR; TCRdb's version includes in-frame clones alone and lacks a portion of them. V, J and clone size were drawn from that table, and D and trimming were deduced from the DNA. The top ten hold around 3.3% of the sample, which has 90,000 to 150,000 clones, around three quarters seen once. Sequencing input: PBMCs. The sequence was collected from a woman between 25 and 40 years old in good health and CMV-seropositive. V usage is TRBV6-1 and J usage is TRBJ1-6; D uncertain. The DNA for the CDR3 is TGTGCCAGCAGTGAGTCTTCGTCTATACGGGGCCACTTT. This gives the protein CASSESSSIRGHF.